This T cell receptor (beta chain) was captured in a study of blood T cell repertoires in COVID-19. The method was immunoSEQ multiplex PCR; TCRdb's version includes in-frame clones alone and lacks a portion of them. This table holds some 130,000 clones, 75% to 90% found once. The CDR3 is 15 amino acids. Trimming cost V 4 bases and J 3 bases; bases outside gene matches: 6. Germline lookup yields CDR1 PRHDT and CDR2 FYEKMQ (reference sequence). The chain employs TRBV13 and TRBJ2-1, with 7 bases fitting TRBD1. This TCR was sampled from a man in his forties or fifties with active COVID-19. Input material: peripheral blood. The CDR3 DNA reads as TGTGCCAGCAGCTCCCAGACAGGGTTCTACAATGAGCAGTTCTTC. Its protein is CASSSQTGFYNEQFF.